Listed here is a single T cell receptor beta chain. Measured with immunoSEQ multiplex PCR; TCRdb has only the in-frame clones, and not every one. The table shows 72,000 or so clones, with around 90% occurring only once. This record belongs to a study of OX40 agonist ivuxolimab in advanced cancers. Study-wide background: Three patients responded partially, comprising one with hepatocellular carcinoma and two with cutaneous melanoma.

Germline V lookup: CDR1 MDHEN, CDR2 SYDVKM. The CDR3 sequence is 12 residues long. V lost 4 bases to trimming and J lost 8 bases, with 11 bases between them. This chain links TRBV28 with TRBJ1-2; no clear D gene. Here the sequenced sample was CD4+ or CD8+ T cells sorted from blood, taken in a trial of the OX40 agonist ivuxolimab. This receptor was taken from an adult with an advanced solid tumor such as melanoma, head and neck, liver or kidney cancer. This CDR3 is CASSSGYYGYTF. Here the CDR3 DNA reads TGTGCCAGCAGTTCCGGGTATTACGGCTACACCTTC.